This T cell receptor beta chain was found in a study of blood T cell repertoires in COVID-19. Germline V gene sequence: CDR1 ENHRY, CDR2 SYGVKD. V was shortened by 2 bases and J by 14 bases, with 16 bases between the two germline ends. The CDR3 has 13 amino acids. Profiling relied on immunoSEQ multiplex PCR, and the TCRdb table lists in-frame clones only, not all of them. This repertoire shows some 260,000 clones, approximately 86% found once; its top ten account for over 1.3%. The table lists this clone with a count of one. The gene calls are TRBV10-3 and TRBJ2-1; D may be TRBD2 (6 bases). The sample comprised peripheral blood. The source of this sequence is a man aged 80 or over with acute or convalescent COVID-19. This chain's CDR3 is CAISEPPGLQEFF. DNA of the CDR3: TGTGCCATCAGTGAGCCTCCGGGACTTCAGGAGTTCTTC.